The 9 T cell receptor beta chains presented below share a single source sample, sequenced in a study of cytomegalovirus exposure and HLA in healthy donors. Profiling relied on immunoSEQ multiplex PCR, and the TCRdb table lists in-frame clones only, not all of them. The table records approximately 240,000 clones, about 90% of them present only once. Sequencing used PBMCs. Every receptor here comes from a woman between 18 and 29 years old in good health and CMV-seronegative.

The rearrangement links TRBV9 to TRBJ1-6, with TRBD1 matching 7 bases. The CDR3 sequence is 15 residues long. V shed 3 bases, J shed 6 bases, and the junction held 6 bases outside the gene matches. CDR1 and CDR2 (germline): SGDLS, YYNGEE. The CDR3 region has the DNA TGTGCCAGCAGCGAGGCCAGGGGGTCTAATTCACCCCTCCACTTT. It translates to CASSEARGSNSPLHF.

This sequence joins TRBV27 and TRBJ2-3; TRBD2 is a possible D gene (5 bases). Germline V lookup: CDR1 MNHEY, CDR2 SMNVEV (reference sequence). V was cut by 5 bases and J by 0 bases, with 12 bases left in between. The CDR3 is made up of 15 amino acids. The CDR3 protein is CASSLGESSTDTQYF. Here the CDR3 DNA reads TGTGCCAGCAGTCTGGGAGAGTCTAGCACAGATACGCAGTATTTT.

The chain recombines TRBV7-2 with TRBJ2-7; TRBD2 matches 14 bases. Trimming took 3 bases from V and 10 from J; bases not matched to a gene: 2. CDR3 length: 13 amino acids. Germline V gene lookup returns CDR1 SGHTA and CDR2 FQGNSA. The chain's CDR3 is CASSLGTSGSQYF. CDR3 in DNA: TGTGCCAGCAGCTTGGGGACTAGCGGGAGCCAGTACTTC.

This rearrangement joins TRBV2 to TRBJ1-2; TRBD1 aligns across 11 bases. CDR1 SNHLY and CDR2 FYNNEI come from the germline V gene. V was clipped by 6 bases and J by 4 bases; unmatched bases: 7. The CDR3 runs to 15 residues. CDR3 nucleotides: TGTGCCAGCAGCGTCGGACAGGGGGCAAGCTATGGCTACACCTTC. It encodes CASSVGQGASYGYTF.

The V and J genes are TRBV5-1 and TRBJ2-5, with TRBD2 matching 9 bases. Trimming cost V 1 base and J 2 bases; bases outside gene matches: 3. There are 15 residues in the CDR3. Germline CDR1 reads SGHRS; CDR2 reads YFSETQ. Here the CDR3 reads CASSLSSGRQETQYF. DNA for the CDR3: TGCGCCAGCAGCTTGAGTAGCGGGAGACAAGAGACCCAGTACTTC.

The chain is built from TRBV6-6 and TRBJ2-1; weak D call: TRBD2 (5 bases). CDR3 size: 15 residues. V was pared by 5 bases and J by 7 bases, with 18 bases between. Germline lookup yields CDR1 MNHNY and CDR2 SVGAGI (reference sequence). The CDR3 bases are TGTGCCAGCAGTCAGACTTCCGAGGGAGTTAATGAGCAGTTCTTC. It specifies CASSQTSEGVNEQFF.

This rearrangement joins TRBV19 to TRBJ1-2, with D uncertain. Germline values: CDR1 LNHDA, CDR2 SQIVND (reference sequence). Trimming removed 5 bases from V and 1 base from J, with 5 bases in between. This CDR3 region has 12 residues. The CDR3: CASSANNYGYTF. CDR3 coding DNA: TGTGCCAGTAGTGCTAATAACTATGGCTACACCTTC.

The CDR3 loop reads CASSESSGFNTEAFF. The DNA for the CDR3 is TGCGCCAGCAGTGAGTCATCGGGGTTTAACACTGAAGCTTTCTTT. V usage is TRBV10-2 and J usage is TRBJ1-1, with no clear D. V was cut by 0 bases and J by 2 bases, with 10 bases left in between. Germline V gives CDR1 WSHSY, CDR2 SAAADI. This CDR3 is 15 amino acids long.

The V call is TRBV7-4, the J call TRBJ1-2; 7 bases match TRBD1. Per the germline V gene, CDR1 is SGHVT and CDR2 is SQSDAQ. The CDR3 has 14 amino acids. After removal of 8 bases from V and 4 bases from J, the junction contained 10 bases not matched to a gene. The CDR3 sequence is CASFSGTELYGYTF. The DNA for the CDR3 is TGTGCCAGCTTTTCCGGGACAGAGCTCTATGGCTACACCTTC.